A single sample gave rise to the 8 T cell receptor beta chains below, sequenced in a study of blood T cells in healthy people across ages. Combining a sample-barcoded 5' primer with a J-beta primer mix, a second PCR ran for roughly 7 to 11 cycles. TCRdb re-called the 5' RACE reads through MiXCR, storing one row per CDR3 protein. The sample has hundreds of thousands of distinct CDR3 sequences; 20% to 30% are singletons. These data also formed part of another study, on T cells of mothers and their children.

The source material was blood. These receptors all stem from a boy younger than 18 in good health.

CDR3: CSMLGTRNTGELFF. DNA of the CDR3: TGCAGCATGCTAGGGACGAGGAACACCGGGGAGCTGTTTTTT. This chain links TRBV29-1 with TRBJ2-2; possibly TRBD1 or TRBD2 for D (5 bases each). CDR1 SQVTM and CDR2 ANQGSEA come from the germline V gene. V gave up 8 bases and J gave up 1 base, with 14 bases separating them. This CDR3 has 14 residues.

The chain uses TRBV6-1 and TRBJ2-3; D is possibly TRBD1 (6 bases). Germline V gene lookup returns CDR1 MNHNS and CDR2 SASEGT. The CDR3 consists of 17 residues. Trimming shortened V by 3 bases and J by 0 bases, and 16 bases separated the two germline ends. CDR3 bases: TGTGCCAGCAGTGAGGCACGCCCGGGACAAAGCACAGATACGCAGTATTTT. Amino acid sequence: CASSEARPGQSTDTQYF.

The chain uses TRBV5-1 and TRBJ2-1; 8 nucleotides line up with TRBD1. Germline V gene sequence: CDR1 SGHRS, CDR2 YFSETQ. V lost 7 bases and J lost 4; bases outside the gene matches: 4. The CDR3 runs 13 residues. This chain's CDR3 is CASARGLYNEQFF. CDR3 in DNA: TGCGCCAGCGCCAGGGGGCTTTACAATGAGCAGTTCTTC.

J is TRBJ2-5 and V is TRBV7-2; a possible D gene is TRBD2 (6 bases). The CDR3 has 13 amino acids. CDR1 is SGHTA, CDR2 FQGNSA, per germline. V dropped 3 bases and J dropped 5 bases, with 10 bases sitting between them. The CDR3 sequence: CASSFGRTETQYF. In DNA, the CDR3 is TGTGCCAGCAGCTTTGGGAGGACCGAGACCCAGTACTTC.

The V call is TRBV15, the J call TRBJ2-7, with D possibly being TRBD1 or TRBD2 (6 bases each). Germline V gene sequence: CDR1 LNHNV, CDR2 YYDKDF (reference sequence). The ends were cut back, 0 bases at V and 5 bases at J, with 14 bases in the middle. The CDR3 is 15 residues long. DNA of the CDR3: TGTGCCACCAGCAGAGAGCCCGGGGGCGGCAACGAGCAGTACTTC. It specifies CATSREPGGGNEQYF.

This chain connects TRBV6-6 to TRBJ2-5; 10 bases line up with TRBD1. CDR3 length equals 14 residues. CDR1 is MNHNY, CDR2 SVGAGI, per germline (reference sequence). V lost 5 bases and J lost 11; bases outside the gene matches: 11. The DNA of the CDR3 is TGTGCCAGCAGTCCCGACAGGGGGCTGGGGGAGCAGTACTTC. The encoded protein is CASSPDRGLGEQYF.

This chain uses TRBV5-1 with TRBJ2-5, with 8 bases that match TRBD2. The J call may be faulty, since TRBJ2-7 better matches the DNA end. The CDR3 totals 14 residues. Germline loops: CDR1 SGHRS, CDR2 YFSETQ. The CDR3 spells CASRAGLASYEQYF. CDR3 in DNA: TGCGCCAGCCGCGCTGGACTAGCTTCCTACGAGCAGTACTTC.

The chain is built from TRBV18 and TRBJ1-2; D is unresolved. The CDR3 consists of 13 residues. The germline V and J ends were trimmed by 3 bases and 4 bases, with 9 bases remaining between them. CDR1 and CDR2 from the germline V gene are KGHSH and LQKENI. The CDR3 spells CASSPAGSYGYTF. The CDR3 DNA reads as TGTGCCAGCTCACCTGCCGGGTCCTATGGCTACACCTTC.